The 23 T cell receptor beta chains reported below all come from one sample, sequenced in a study of shared clonotypes between healthy human individuals. The table came from immunoSEQ multiplex PCR; TCRdb's copy has only in-frame clones and leaves some out. The sample yields under 1,900,000 clones, less than 99% seen once. The sequenced material came from naive CD4+ T cells sorted from blood. Subset given: CD45RA+ positively selected. These TCRs come from a young man in good health.

This chain links TRBV2 with TRBJ2-3, with D tentatively TRBD2 (7 bases). This CDR3 comprises 15 residues. V lost 4 bases and J lost 5, with 16 bases in between. Germline V lookup: CDR1 SNHLY, CDR2 FYNNEI. CDR3 region: CASSGAGAAVDTQYF. CDR3 DNA: TGTGCCAGCAGTGGTGCGGGGGCCGCGGTAGATACGCAGTATTTT.

The chain links TRBV7-8 to TRBJ2-5, with D uncertain. Germline CDR1 and CDR2: SGHVS and FQNEAQ. V lost 0 bases to trimming and J lost 5 bases, with 7 bases between them. This CDR3 has 13 amino acids. The CDR3 region has the DNA TGTGCCAGCAGCTTAGCTAGCCGTGAGACCCAGTACTTC. Amino acids: CASSLASRETQYF. Together with reference TRBV7-8 and TRBJ2-5, the CDR3 gives the full variable domain: GAGVSQSPRYKVAKRGQDVALRCDPISGHVSLFWYQQALGQGPEFLTYFQNEAQLDKSGLPSDRFFAERPEGSVSTLKIQRTQQEDSAVYLCASSLASRETQYFGPGTRLLVL.

The chain carries TRBV6-5 and TRBJ2-6; no definite D call. Germline CDR1 reads MNHEY; CDR2 reads SVGAGI. The V and J ends lost 2 bases and 0 bases respectively, with 5 bases between them. This CDR3 contains 15 residues. The CDR3 is CASSYVGSGANVLTF. The CDR3 DNA follows: TGTGCCAGCAGTTACGTGGGCTCTGGGGCCAACGTCCTGACTTTC.

The chain couples TRBV27 to TRBJ1-3; D ambiguous. CDR1 MNHEY and CDR2 SMNVEV come from the germline V gene (reference sequence). The CDR3 totals 14 residues. V was cut by 3 bases and J by 3 bases, with 9 bases left in between. CDR3 sequence reads: CASSFSNGGNTIYF. The CDR3 coding sequence is TGTGCCAGCAGTTTTAGCAACGGTGGAAACACCATATATTTT.

This chain joins TRBV28 and TRBJ2-5; the match to TRBD2 covers 13 bases. The CDR3 covers 18 residues. Germline loops: CDR1 MDHEN, CDR2 SYDVKM. V shed 5 bases and J 4 bases; nucleotides not matched to a gene: 13. In DNA form, the CDR3 reads TGTGCCAGCAGTCCTCAGTATGGACTAGCGGGAGTATTAGAGACCCAGTACTTC. This gives the protein CASSPQYGLAGVLETQYF.

V and J are TRBV5-1 and TRBJ2-7, with D uncertain. This CDR3 comprises 17 residues. The germline V gene encodes CDR1 SGHRS and CDR2 YFSETQ. Trimming pared 4 bases from V and 2 bases from J, leaving 22 bases between. The CDR3 sequence: CASSRIAATPVTYEQYF. The CDR3 DNA sequence: TGCGCCAGCAGCCGGATAGCAGCGACGCCCGTTACCTACGAGCAGTACTTC.

The chain uses TRBV4-1 and TRBJ2-1; the match to TRBD1 covers 7 bases. With V trimmed by 3 bases and J by 6 bases, 11 bases remained unmatched. This CDR3 comprises 16 residues. The germline V gene has CDR1 MGHRA and CDR2 YSYEKL. CDR3 DNA: TGCGCCAGCAGCCATGGCCCGGGGACAGCTGGCAATGAGCAGTTCTTC. Translating it yields CASSHGPGTAGNEQFF.

Only one count was recorded for this clone. This chain joins TRBV10-2 and TRBJ1-4; D remains unclear. The CDR3 has 15 amino acids. The germline gives CDR1 WSHSY, CDR2 SAAADI. V lost 6 bases to trimming and J lost 1 base, with 12 bases between them. CDR3: CASSLSRQTNEKLFF. CDR3 nucleotide sequence: TGCGCCAGCAGCTTAAGCCGACAAACTAATGAAAAACTGTTTTTT.

The CDR3 here is CASSGRDLYNEQFF. CDR3 coding DNA: TGTGCCAGCAGCGGCCGGGACCTATACAATGAGCAGTTCTTC. The J gene is TRBJ2-1, the V gene TRBV9; possibly TRBD1 or TRBD2 for D (5 bases each). CDR1 is SGDLS and CDR2 is YYNGEE in the germline V gene. This CDR3 comprises 14 residues. V lost 3 bases and J lost 4, with 11 bases in between.

V usage is TRBV5-6 and J usage is TRBJ2-5; D not resolved. The germline V gene encodes CDR1 SGHDT and CDR2 YYEEEE. V was cut by 4 bases and J by 1 base, with 20 bases left in between. The CDR3 consists of 17 residues. DNA of the CDR3: TGTGCCAGCAGCCCGGGCAAGGGAAGGGTCCCCCAAGAGACCCAGTACTTC. This codes for CASSPGKGRVPQETQYF.

The rearrangement links TRBV5-1 to TRBJ2-1; the D gene is possibly TRBD2 (6 bases). The germline gives CDR1 SGHRS, CDR2 YFSETQ. Trimming cost V 4 bases and J 8 bases, with 13 bases left between them. The CDR3 consists of 13 residues. Here the CDR3 DNA reads TGCGCCAGCAGCCCACCCGGGGAGGATGAGCAGTTCTTC. This codes for CASSPPGEDEQFF.

This rearrangement joins TRBV28 to TRBJ2-7, with 10 bases identical to TRBD1. The CDR3 extends over 14 amino acids. J lost 5 bases, V lost 6 bases, and 7 bases had no gene match. Germline-derived CDR1 and CDR2 are MDHEN and SYDVKM. Here the CDR3 DNA reads TGTGCCAGCAGGCGACAGGGGGCCGAAGACGAGCAGTACTTC. It is translated as CASRRQGAEDEQYF.

This chain joins TRBV5-4 and TRBJ2-7; D is undetermined. Germline V gene data show CDR1 as SGHNT and CDR2 as YYREEE (reference sequence). V was trimmed by 1 base and J by 7 bases, leaving 12 bases between them. CDR3 size: 13 residues. The DNA for the CDR3 is TGTGCCAGCAGCTTGCCTCTCCAATATGAGCAGTACTTC. It encodes CASSLPLQYEQYF.

The chain combines TRBV29-1 with TRBJ2-1; TRBD2 matches 16 bases. The V gene's germline CDR1 is SQVTM and CDR2 ANQGSEA. This CDR3 contains 15 residues. V shed 7 bases and J 7 bases; nucleotides not matched to a gene: 7. DNA of the CDR3: TGCAGCGCAACGGGACTAGCGGGAGGGTATAATGAGCAGTTCTTC. Translating gives CSATGLAGGYNEQFF.

This clone was observed a handful of times. This sample also contains other DNA sequences that code for the same CDR3. The DNA for the CDR3 is TGTGCCAGCAGCTTAGGCCCGGGCGAGCAGTACTTC. This codes for CASSLGPGEQYF. The V call is TRBV11-2, the J call TRBJ2-7; unclear D gene. V dropped 1 base and J dropped 6 bases, with 7 bases sitting between them. Germline lookup yields CDR1 SGHAT and CDR2 FQNNGV. The CDR3 has 12 amino acids.

On this clone: One junction end disagrees with the germline gene, perhaps due to a read error. The chain carries TRBV20-1 and TRBJ2-7, with TRBD2 as a possible D gene (6 bases). The germline CDR1 and CDR2 sequences are DFQATT and SNEGSKA (reference sequence). The CDR3 runs to 10 residues. The CDR3 reads CSARTSPRLF. The CDR3, as DNA: TGCAGTGCTAGAACTAGCCCGAGACTCTTC.

The rearrangement joins TRBV5-1 to TRBJ2-7; 8 nucleotides line up with TRBD2. The CDR3 has 16 amino acids. The ends lost 4 bases at V and 0 bases at J; junction bases unmatched: 9. Germline CDR1 is SGHRS and CDR2 is YFSETQ. In nucleotides, the CDR3 is TGCGCCAGCAGCCCCCTAGCGGGCAGTGACTCCTACGAGCAGTACTTC. This translates into CASSPLAGSDSYEQYF.

This chain connects TRBV10-3 to TRBJ2-1; 13 bases agree with TRBD2. Germline V lookup: CDR1 ENHRY, CDR2 SYGVKD. V was clipped by 10 bases and J by 8 bases; unmatched bases: 8. The length of the CDR3 is 14 residues. CDR3 in DNA: TGTGCCACCTGGACTAGCGGGAGTCTGGATGAGCAGTTCTTC. This translates into CATWTSGSLDEQFF.

V and J are TRBV7-8 and TRBJ2-7; no reliable D call. This CDR3 has 15 residues. CDR1 and CDR2 (germline): SGHVS, FQNEAQ. The V gene lost 5 bases and the J gene lost 2 bases, with 16 bases spanning the gap. The CDR3 DNA follows: TGTGCCAGCAGCCCCTCAAACGCACTGCCCTACGAGCAGTACTTC. Its translation is CASSPSNALPYEQYF.

The V and J genes are TRBV27 and TRBJ2-7, with unresolved D. The CDR3 runs to 13 residues. Trimming left V 11 bases short and J 3 bases short, with 17 bases between. Per germline, CDR1 MNHEY and CDR2 SMNVEV (reference sequence). CDR3 amino acids: CAQTRRKNYEQYF. CDR3 nucleotide sequence: TGTGCCCAAACTCGTAGGAAAAACTACGAGCAGTACTTC.

This rearrangement joins TRBV4-3 to TRBJ2-6, with 8 bases that match TRBD1. Looked up from germline, CDR1 is LGHNA and CDR2 is YSLEER. The CDR3 sequence is 18 residues long. Trimming took 0 bases from V and 0 from J; bases not matched to a gene: 4. The CDR3 loop is CASSQDWTGSSGANVLTF. In nucleotides, the CDR3 is TGCGCCAGCAGCCAAGATTGGACAGGGTCCTCTGGGGCCAACGTCCTGACTTTC.

This sequence joins TRBV9 and TRBJ2-3, with TRBD2 identical over 12 bases. This CDR3 has 18 amino acids. The germline gives CDR1 SGDLS, CDR2 YYNGEE. Trimming removed 3 bases from V and 0 bases from J; junction bases left unmatched: 8. The CDR3 here is CASSARTSGMISTDTQYF. The CDR3 DNA reads as TGTGCCAGCAGCGCTCGGACTAGCGGGATGATTAGCACAGATACGCAGTATTTT. Full variable domain (missing parts from reference TRBV9 and TRBJ2-3): DSGVTQTPKHLITATGQRVTLRCSPRSGDLSVYWYQQSLDQGLQFLIQYYNGEERAKGNILERFSAQQFPDLHSELNLSSLELGDSALYFCASSARTSGMISTDTQYFGPGTRLTVL.

The count of this clone is one. The chain uses TRBV27 and TRBJ2-1; the match to TRBD2 covers 13 bases. The V gene end was trimmed by 5 bases and the J gene end by 10 bases; junction bases not matched to a gene: 14. CDR1 MNHEY and CDR2 SMNVEV come from the germline V gene (reference sequence). This CDR3 has 17 residues. The CDR3 protein is CASSPTSGRPVGGEQFF. As DNA, the CDR3 is TGTGCCAGCAGTCCGACTAGCGGGAGGCCCGTAGGAGGGGAGCAGTTCTTC.